This T cell receptor beta chain appears in the sequencing data of a study of T cells after yellow fever vaccination. Whole-study findings and limits: Booster samples showed a return of most primary-vaccination clones (under 97% CD4, approximately 88% CD8). Highly abundant clonotypes carried over from the bulk population could end up in FACS-sorted repertoires as contaminants. Peak timing came faster in the weaker secondary response, day 5 versus 15.

V shed 6 bases, J shed 7 bases, and the junction held 5 bases outside the gene matches. The CDR3 covers 14 residues. MiXCR, applied by TCRdb to the 5' RACE reads, yields one record per CDR3 protein. The sample has roughly 300,000 distinct CDR3 sequences, around 6.8% seen once. To note about this clonotype: Its specificity is not known.

Sequenced here: PBMCs, sampled roughly 47 days after the first yellow fever vaccination. The rearrangement links TRBV12-3 or TRBV12-4 to TRBJ1-5; 11 positions match TRBD1. This clonotype originated in a man between 18 and 29 years old who received the YFV17D yellow fever vaccine. CDR3 nucleotide sequence: TGTGCCAGCAGGGGGACAGGGGGATTACAGCCCCAGCATTTT. It translates to CASRGTGGLQPQHF.